The sequence of this T cell receptor beta chain was determined in a study of identical twins. TCRdb processed the 5' RACE reads anew with MiXCR; each CDR3 protein has one entry. This sample has around 650,000 distinct CDR3 sequences; roughly 7.2% occur once, and the top ten carry 1.6%. Trimming cost V 4 bases and J 4 bases, with 7 bases left between them. The CDR3 is 12 residues long. This clonotype showed up many times. Its antigen is not identified. Everyone who gave samples was a healthy Caucasian. Findings and limits, study-wide: With monozygotic twins, out-of-frame TCR alpha sharing exceeded what models estimated. For out-of-frame alpha sequences shared by twins, low generation probability was in excess. Insertions were reduced in abundant cord blood beta clonotypes but not in memory repertoires.

The same sample was also used in a study of yellow fever vaccine responses in identical twins.

The TCR was taken from a woman aged 18-30 years in good health. Sequencing used PBMCs. The J gene is TRBJ2-5, the V gene TRBV12-3 or TRBV12-4; no clear D gene. This CDR3 reads CASSSGLETQYF. The CDR3 DNA follows: TGTGCCAGCAGTTCTGGGTTAGAGACCCAGTACTTC.